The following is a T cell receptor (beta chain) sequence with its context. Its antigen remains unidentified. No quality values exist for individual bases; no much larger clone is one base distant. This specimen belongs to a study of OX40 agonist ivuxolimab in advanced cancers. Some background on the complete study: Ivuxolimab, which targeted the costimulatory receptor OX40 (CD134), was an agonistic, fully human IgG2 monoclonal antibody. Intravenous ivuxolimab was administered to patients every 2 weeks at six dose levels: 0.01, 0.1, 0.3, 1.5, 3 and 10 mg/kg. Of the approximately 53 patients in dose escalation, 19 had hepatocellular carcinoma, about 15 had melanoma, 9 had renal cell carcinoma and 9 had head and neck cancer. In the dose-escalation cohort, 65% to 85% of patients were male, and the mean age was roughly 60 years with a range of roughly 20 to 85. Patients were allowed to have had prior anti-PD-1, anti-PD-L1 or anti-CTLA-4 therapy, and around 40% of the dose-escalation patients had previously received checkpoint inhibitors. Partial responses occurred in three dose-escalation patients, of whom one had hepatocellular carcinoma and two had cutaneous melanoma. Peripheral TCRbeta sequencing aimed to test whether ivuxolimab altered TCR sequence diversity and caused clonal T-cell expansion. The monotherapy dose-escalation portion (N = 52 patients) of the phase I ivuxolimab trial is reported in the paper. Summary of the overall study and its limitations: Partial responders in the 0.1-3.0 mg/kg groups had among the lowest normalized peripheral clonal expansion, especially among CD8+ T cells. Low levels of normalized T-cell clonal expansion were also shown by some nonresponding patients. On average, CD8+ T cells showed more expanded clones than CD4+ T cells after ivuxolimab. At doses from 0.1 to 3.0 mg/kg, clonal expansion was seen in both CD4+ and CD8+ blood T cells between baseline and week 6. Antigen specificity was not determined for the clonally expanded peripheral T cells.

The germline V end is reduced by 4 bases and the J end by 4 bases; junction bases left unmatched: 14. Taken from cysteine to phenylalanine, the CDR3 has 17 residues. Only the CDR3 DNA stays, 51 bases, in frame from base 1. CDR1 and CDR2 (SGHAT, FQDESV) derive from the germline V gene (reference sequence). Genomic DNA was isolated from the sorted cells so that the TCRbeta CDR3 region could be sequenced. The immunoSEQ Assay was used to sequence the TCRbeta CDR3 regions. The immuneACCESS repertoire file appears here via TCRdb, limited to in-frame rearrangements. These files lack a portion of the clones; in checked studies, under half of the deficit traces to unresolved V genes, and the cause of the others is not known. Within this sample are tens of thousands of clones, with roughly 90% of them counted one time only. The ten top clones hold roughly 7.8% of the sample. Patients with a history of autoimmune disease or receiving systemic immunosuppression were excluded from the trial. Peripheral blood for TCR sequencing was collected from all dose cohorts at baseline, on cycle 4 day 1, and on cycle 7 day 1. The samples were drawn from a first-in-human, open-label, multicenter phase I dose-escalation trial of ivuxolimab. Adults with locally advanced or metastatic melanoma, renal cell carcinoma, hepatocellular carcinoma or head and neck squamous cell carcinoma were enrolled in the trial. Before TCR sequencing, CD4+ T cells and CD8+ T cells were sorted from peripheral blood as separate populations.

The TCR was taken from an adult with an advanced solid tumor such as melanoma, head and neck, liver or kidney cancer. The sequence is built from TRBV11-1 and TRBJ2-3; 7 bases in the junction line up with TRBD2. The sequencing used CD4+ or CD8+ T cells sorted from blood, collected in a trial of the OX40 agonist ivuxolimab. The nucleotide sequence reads TGTGCCAGCAGCTCACCTGGACTAGATCAGGAGCCAGATACGCAGTATTTT. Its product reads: CASSSPGLDQEPDTQYF. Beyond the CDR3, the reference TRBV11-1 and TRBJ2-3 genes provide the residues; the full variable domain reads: EAEVAQSPRYKITEKSQAVAFWCDPISGHATLYWYRQILGQGPELLVQFQDESVVDDSQLPKDRFSAERLKGVDSTLKIQPAELGDSAMYLCASSSPGLDQEPDTQYFGPGTRLTVL.